Listed below are T cell receptor beta chains from one sample, sequenced in a study of cytomegalovirus exposure and HLA in healthy donors. The assay was immunoSEQ multiplex PCR, and TCRdb's table has in-frame clones only and misses some. The repertoire holds about 130,000 clones, with about 87% as singletons. Sequencing was performed on PBMCs. The receptors come from a woman in her thirties in good health and CMV-seropositive. Each CDR3 is given with its conserved first and last residue. The D gene is left open where the match is weak. A clone size is listed for some rows: how often the clone was seen (once, few, many), or a class if it is expanded.

>TRBJ2-7|TRBV5-1|.|.
CASSVPGSEQYF
TGCGCCAGCAGCGTTCCAGGTTCCGAGCAGTACTTC
>TRBJ2-7|TRBV5-1|.|TRBD2
CASSLERATSGTGEQYF
TGCGCCAGCAGCTTGGAGCGGGCGACTAGCGGTACGGGCGAGCAGTACTTC
>TRBJ2-7|TRBV21-1|.|.
CASSKALCGGGRAYEQYF
TGTGCCAGCAGCAAAGCGCTTTGTGGGGGGGGCCGCGCCTACGAGCAGTACTTC
>TRBJ2-1|TRBV7-2|.|.
CASSYSNEQFF
TGTGCCAGCAGCTACAGCAATGAGCAGTTCTTC
>TRBJ1-3|TRBV2|few|.
CASSADRISGNTIYF
TGTGCCAGCAGTGCTGACAGGATCTCTGGAAACACCATATATTTT
>TRBJ1-5|TRBV19|.|.
CASKSFGFSNQPQHF
TGTGCCAGTAAATCTTTCGGGTTTAGCAATCAGCCCCAGCATTTT
>TRBJ2-7|TRBV7-8|.|TRBD1
CASSLDRGHEQYF
TGTGCCAGCAGCTTAGACAGGGGCCACGAGCAGTACTTC
>TRBJ2-2|TRBV5-1|.|TRBD2
CASSSWTSGGAGGELFF
TGCGCCAGCAGCTCTTGGACTAGCGGGGGGGCTGGCGGGGAGCTGTTTTTT
>TRBJ2-3|TRBV5-1|.|TRBD2
CASSLAGTRGADTQYF
TGCGCCAGCAGCTTGGCGGGGACTAGAGGGGCAGATACGCAGTATTTT
>TRBJ2-3|TRBV6-1|.|.
CASSIRVGDTQYF
TGTGCCAGCAGTATCAGGGTCGGGGATACGCAGTATTTT
>TRBJ2-5|TRBV2|.|.
CASTRIETQYF
TGTGCCAGCACCAGAATTGAGACCCAGTACTTC
>TRBJ1-3|TRBV2|.|.
CASTRYSGNTIYF
TGTGCCAGCACACGCTACTCTGGAAACACCATATATTTT
>TRBJ2-4|TRBV6-1|.|TRBD1
CASSGTGGLNIQYF
TGTGCCAGCAGCGGGACAGGGGGCTTAAACATTCAGTACTTC
>TRBJ2-7|TRBV29-1|.|.
CSVAPRDREQYF
TGCAGCGTTGCTCCCCGGGATAGGGAGCAGTACTTC
>TRBJ2-7|TRBV11-2|.|.
CASSLVAVEQYF
TGTGCCAGCAGCTTAGTGGCTGTCGAGCAGTACTTC
>TRBJ2-1|TRBV7-3|.|TRBD2
CASSSPGSGLNEQFF
TGTGCCAGCAGCTCCCCGGGTAGCGGGCTTAATGAGCAGTTCTTC
>TRBJ2-7|TRBV6-5|.|TRBD2
CASSYWGSSGSGEQYF
TGTGCCAGCAGTTACTGGGGGTCTAGCGGGAGTGGGGAGCAGTACTTC
>TRBJ2-1|TRBV25-1|.|.
CASSLDWLNEQFF
TGTGCCAGCAGCCTTGACTGGCTAAATGAGCAGTTCTTC
>TRBJ2-3|TRBV4-2|.|TRBD2
CASSQEGGSGDFSSTDTQYF
TGTGCCAGCAGCCAAGAGGGGGGTAGCGGGGATTTCTCTAGCACAGATACGCAGTATTTT
>TRBJ1-5|TRBV18|.|.
CASSPSQGKYSNQPQHF
TGTGCCAGCTCACCATCACAGGGTAAATATAGCAATCAGCCCCAGCATTTT
>TRBJ2-3|TRBV27|.|TRBD1
CASSLRYRGYTDTQYF
TGTGCCAGCAGTCTAAGATACAGGGGGTACACAGATACGCAGTATTTT
>TRBJ2-7|TRBV5-5|once|TRBD1
CASSLRGTAYEQYF
TGTGCCAGCAGCTTGCGTGGGACAGCCTACGAGCAGTACTTC
>TRBJ2-7|TRBV7-6|.|TRBD1
CASSLMGPSQGATREQYF
TGTGCCAGCAGCTTAATGGGACCCTCTCAGGGGGCCACGAGGGAGCAGTACTTC
>TRBJ2-2|TRBV4-1|.|TRBD1
CASSPFRTGNTGELFF
TGCGCCAGCAGCCCCTTCAGGACAGGGAACACCGGGGAGCTGTTTTTT
>TRBJ2-3|TRBV6-5|.|.
CASSLGGGTDTQYF
TGTGCCAGCAGTTTAGGGGGGGGGACAGATACGCAGTATTTT
>TRBJ2-3|TRBV2|.|TRBD2
CASEAGGATDTQYF
TGTGCCAGCGAGGCGGGGGGGGCCACAGATACGCAGTATTTT
>TRBJ1-2|TRBV5-5|.|TRBD1
CASSPSPGTGGATGYTF
TGTGCCAGCAGCCCTAGTCCCGGGACAGGGGGCGCGACGGGCTACACCTTC
>TRBJ2-3|TRBV18|.|.
CASSPPVEPDTQYF
TGTGCCAGCTCACCACCTGTAGAACCAGATACGCAGTATTTT
>TRBJ2-5|TRBV11-2|.|.
CASSLGLRGPRETQYF
TGTGCCAGCAGCTTAGGGTTAAGGGGCCCTAGGGAGACCCAGTACTTC
>TRBJ1-5|TRBV29-1|.|.
CSVQWQQGEGNQPQHF
TGCAGCGTTCAATGGCAACAGGGCGAGGGCAATCAGCCCCAGCATTTT
>TRBJ2-3|TRBV5-1|.|TRBD1
CASSFGDRGGRADTQYF
TGCGCCAGCAGCTTCGGAGACAGGGGCGGAAGGGCAGATACGCAGTATTTT
>TRBJ1-5|TRBV6-1|.|TRBD1
CASSTRQGAYQPQHF
TGTGCCAGCAGTACCCGACAGGGGGCCTATCAGCCCCAGCATTTT
>TRBJ2-3|TRBV5-1|.|TRBD2
CASSGLATDTQYF
TGCGCCAGCAGCGGACTAGCGACAGATACGCAGTATTTT
>TRBJ1-3|TRBV6-5|.|.
CASSPPGSGNTIYF
TGTGCCAGCAGCCCCCCGGGGTCTGGAAACACCATATATTTT
>TRBJ1-4|TRBV7-8|.|.
CASSLAGGRGNEKLFF
TGTGCCAGCAGCTTAGCAGGGGGACGGGGCAATGAAAAACTGTTTTTT
>TRBJ2-7|TRBV6-1|.|TRBD2
CASRLGTSGSYEQYF
TGTGCCAGCAGACTGGGGACTAGCGGTTCCTACGAGCAGTACTTC
>TRBJ2-1|TRBV2|.|.
CASGASSYNEQFF
TGTGCCAGCGGAGCTAGCTCCTACAATGAGCAGTTCTTC
>TRBJ2-3|TRBV18|.|TRBD2
CASSPLTSGGALSTDTQYF
TGTGCCAGCTCACCTCTTACTAGCGGGGGGGCTCTGAGCACAGATACGCAGTATTTT
>TRBJ2-3|TRBV29-1|.|.
CSQLGGDTDTQYF
TGCAGCCAACTTGGCGGGGACACAGATACGCAGTATTTT
>TRBJ2-1|TRBV6-5|.|TRBD2
CASSRSGGSYNEQFF
TGTGCCAGCAGCCGCAGCGGGGGATCCTACAATGAGCAGTTCTTC
>TRBJ2-7|TRBV27|.|TRBD1
CASSLTGQGLNEQYF
TGTGCCAGCAGTTTAACAGGACAGGGTCTCAACGAGCAGTACTTC
>TRBJ2-3|TRBV9|.|TRBD2
CASSVGLAGVSTDTQYF
TGTGCCAGCAGCGTAGGCCTAGCGGGGGTTAGCACAGATACGCAGTATTTT
>TRBJ2-3|TRBV2|.|TRBD2
CANTGLVTDTQYF
TGTGCCAACACGGGACTAGTCACAGATACGCAGTATTTT
>TRBJ2-2|TRBV29-1|.|TRBD2
CSVEGRGTGELFF
TGCAGCGTTGAGGGGCGGGGGACCGGGGAGCTGTTTTTT
>TRBJ2-7|TRBV29-1|.|.
CSVEGLSSGYEQYF
TGCAGCGTTGAAGGTTTGAGTTCTGGCTACGAGCAGTACTTC
>TRBJ2-1|TRBV2|.|.
CASSVERRESEQFF
TGTGCCAGCAGTGTAGAGCGTCGCGAGAGTGAGCAGTTCTTC
>TRBJ1-4|TRBV4-2|.|TRBD1
CASSHKLGQGVTNEKLFF
TGTGCCAGCAGCCACAAGTTGGGACAGGGGGTGACTAATGAAAAACTGTTTTTT
>TRBJ2-7|TRBV4-1|.|TRBD1
CASSPRQGYEQYF
TGCGCCAGCAGCCCCAGACAGGGTTACGAGCAGTACTTC
>TRBJ2-7|TRBV28|.|.
CASSSTVGSYEQYF
TGTGCCAGCAGTTCTACGGTCGGTTCCTACGAGCAGTACTTC
>TRBJ2-3|TRBV28|.|.
CASTTPWGEVSTDTQYF
TGTGCCAGCACCACCCCGTGGGGGGAGGTTAGCACAGATACGCAGTATTTT
>TRBJ1-5|TRBV10-3|.|.
CAISDGGNNQPQHF
TGTGCCATCAGTGATGGAGGGAATAATCAGCCCCAGCATTTT